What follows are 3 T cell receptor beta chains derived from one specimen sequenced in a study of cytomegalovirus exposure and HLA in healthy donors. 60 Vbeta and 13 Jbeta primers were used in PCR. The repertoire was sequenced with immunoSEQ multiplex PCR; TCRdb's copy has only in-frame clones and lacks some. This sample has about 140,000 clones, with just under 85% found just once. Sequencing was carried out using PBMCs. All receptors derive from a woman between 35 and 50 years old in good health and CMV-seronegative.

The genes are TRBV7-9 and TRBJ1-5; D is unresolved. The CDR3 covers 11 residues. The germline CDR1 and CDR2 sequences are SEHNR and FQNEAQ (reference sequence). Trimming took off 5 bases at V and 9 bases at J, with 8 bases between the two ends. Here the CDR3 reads CASSPLGPQHF. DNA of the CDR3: TGTGCCAGCAGCCCCCTCGGGCCCCAGCATTTT.

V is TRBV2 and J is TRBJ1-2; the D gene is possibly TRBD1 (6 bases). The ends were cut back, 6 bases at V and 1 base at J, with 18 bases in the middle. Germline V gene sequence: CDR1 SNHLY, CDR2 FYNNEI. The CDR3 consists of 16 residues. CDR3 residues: CASSRGIGAGNYGYTF. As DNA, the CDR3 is TGTGCCAGCAGCAGGGGTATCGGAGCTGGTAACTATGGCTACACCTTC.

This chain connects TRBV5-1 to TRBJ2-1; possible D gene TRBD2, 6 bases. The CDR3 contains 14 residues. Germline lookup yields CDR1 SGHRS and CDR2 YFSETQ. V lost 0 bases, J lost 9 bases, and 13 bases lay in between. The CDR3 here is CASSLEAGISEQFF. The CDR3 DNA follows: TGCGCCAGCAGCTTGGAGGCGGGGATAAGTGAGCAGTTCTTC. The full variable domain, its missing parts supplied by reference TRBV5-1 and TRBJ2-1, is KAGVTQTPRYLIKTRGQQVTLSCSPISGHRSVSWYQQTPGQGLQFLFEYFSETQRNKGNFPGRFSGRQFSNSRSEMNVSTLELGDSALYLCASSLEAGISEQFFGPGTRLTVL.